Here is one T cell receptor beta chain with its context. In terms of age and location, participants ranged from roughly 18 to 90 years and lived in roughly 22 US areas. The sample belongs to a study of blood T cell repertoires in COVID-19. Overall study context: Collection of acute and convalescent COVID-19 samples took place in the United States, Italy and Spain. T cells, B-cell-depleted T cells, or PBMCs supplied cDNA or gDNA.

From germline, CDR1 is SGHAT and CDR2 FQNNGV. The ends lost 5 bases at V and 7 bases at J; junction bases unmatched: 11. The CDR3 runs 15 residues. Original processing methods: The assay estimated nucleated cells by amplifying reference gene primers. Assay used: immunoSEQ multiplex PCR; TCRdb lists only in-frame clones, some missing. V, J and clone size derive from that table, while D and trimming were established from the DNA sequence. The sample yields hundreds of thousands of clones, about 81% seen once. The clonotype originates from a man aged 25-45 years with acute COVID-19. The sequenced material came from PBMCs or T cells enriched from blood (not recorded which). The J gene is TRBJ1-5, the V gene TRBV11-2, with 7 bases aligning to TRBD1. This CDR3 is CASSAGTVSQQPQHF. The CDR3 DNA is TGTGCCAGCAGCGCCGGGACAGTCTCACAACAGCCCCAGCATTTT.